The rows below give T cell receptor beta chains drawn from one sample of a study of blood T cell repertoires in COVID-19. Profiling relied on immunoSEQ multiplex PCR, and the TCRdb table lists in-frame clones only, not all of them. Of 430,000 or so clones detected, around 90% appear once; the ten largest clones hold about 0.91%. Sequenced: peripheral blood. The receptors were gathered from a man aged 18 to 29 with COVID-19, enrolled during active disease. Each CDR3 is given with its conserved first and last residue. The D gene is left open where the match is weak. Not all rows give a size; the values are once, few, many and, for expanded clones, a class.

NA | NA | TRBJ1-2 | TRBV20-1 | TGCAGTGCTAGAGGGGCTCATGGCTACACCTTC | CSARGAHGYTF
NA | NA | TRBJ2-7 | TRBV27 | TGTGCCAGCGGAACCGGGACTCTAACCTACGAGCAGTACTTC | CASGTGTLTYEQYF
NA | once | TRBJ2-1 | TRBV11-2 | TGTGCCAGCAGCTTATTACAGGGCCGTAATGAGCAGTTCTTC | CASSLLQGRNEQFF
NA | NA | TRBJ1-5 | TRBV15 | TGTGCCACCAGCAATGCGGGGGGCAGGAGCAATCAGCCCCAGCATTTT | CATSNAGGRSNQPQHF
NA | NA | TRBJ1-1 | TRBV19 | TGTGCCAGTAGCCCCCCCGCACTCGAGATGAACACTGAAGCTTTCTTT | CASSPPALEMNTEAFF
NA | NA | TRBJ1-2 | TRBV19 | TGTGCCAGTAGTATAGATCTAGGGAGCGGCTACACCTTC | CASSIDLGSGYTF
TRBD2 | NA | TRBJ2-3 | TRBV7-2 | TGTGCCAGCAGCTCCGGGACTAGCGGAGATACGCAGTATTTT | CASSSGTSGDTQYF
TRBD1 | NA | TRBJ2-7 | TRBV7-6 | TGTGCCAGCAGCCCGGGACAGGGTATCCCCACTATCTACGAGCAGTACTTC | CASSPGQGIPTIYEQYF
NA | NA | TRBJ2-2 | TRBV18 | TGTGCCAGCTCACCTAGGGGACAGAACACCGGGGAGCTGTTTTTT | CASSPRGQNTGELFF
NA | NA | TRBJ2-7 | TRBV20-1 | TGCAGTGCTAGAACTAGTCTCGAGCAGTACTTC | CSARTSLEQYF
TRBD1 | NA | TRBJ1-4 | TRBV18 | TGTGCCAGCTCACGACAGGGGGCTAATGAAAAACTGTTTTTT | CASSRQGANEKLFF
NA | NA | TRBJ2-7 | TRBV6-2/TRBV6-3 | TGTGCCAGCAGTTACAACTCGGGTCGAATATCTTACGAGCAGTACTTC | CASSYNSGRISYEQYF
TRBD2 | few | TRBJ2-1 | TRBV3-1/TRBV3-2 | TGTGCCAGCAGCAGACTAGCGGGAGGGTATTCCTACAATGAGCAGTTCTTC | CASSRLAGGYSYNEQFF
NA | NA | TRBJ1-4 | TRBV18 | TGTGCCAGCGGTGGGCAGACAGCCCCTAATGAAAAACTGTTTTTT | CASGGQTAPNEKLFF
TRBD1 | NA | TRBJ1-1 | TRBV5-8 | TGTGCCAGCAGCTTATTGTCGGACAGGCAGGCTTTCTTT | CASSLLSDRQAFF
NA | NA | TRBJ1-4 | TRBV7-2 | TGTGCCAGCAGCCAACAGAGCCAAAATGAAAAACTGTTTTTT | CASSQQSQNEKLFF
TRBD2 | once | TRBJ2-5 | TRBV15 | TGTGCCACCATTCCAGCTAGCGGGCAAGAGACCCAGTACTTC | CATIPASGQETQYF
NA | NA | TRBJ1-6 | TRBV7-9 | TGTGCCAGCAGCTTAGCGTACCAGGGTAATTCACCCCTCCACTTT | CASSLAYQGNSPLHF
NA | NA | TRBJ2-1 | TRBV2 | TGTGCCAGCACCGAAGATAGTACCCACAATGAGCAGTTCTTC | CASTEDSTHNEQFF
NA | NA | TRBJ1-1 | TRBV5-4 | TGTGCCAGCAGCCACCGGGGGAGTCCCACTGAAGCTTTCTTT | CASSHRGSPTEAFF
TRBD2 | NA | TRBJ2-7 | TRBV6-5 | TGTGCCAGCAGTTTAGCGGGGGAAGACTACGAGCAGTACTTC | CASSLAGEDYEQYF
TRBD2 | NA | TRBJ2-3 | TRBV5-5 | TGTGCCAGCAGCCCGAGACTAGCGGGGTGGTATAGCACAGATACGCAGTATTTT | CASSPRLAGWYSTDTQYF
NA | NA | TRBJ2-3 | TRBV7-2 | TGTGCCAGCAGCTTAGCGTCTAGAATCCCGTCAGATACGCAGTATTTT | CASSLASRIPSDTQYF
TRBD1 | NA | TRBJ2-5 | TRBV6-5 | TGTGCCAGCAGTCCCGGACAGGTGAAAGAGACCCAGTACTTC | CASSPGQVKETQYF
NA | NA | TRBJ2-1 | TRBV9 | TGTGCCAGCAGCGTAGGGATCGGGGGCTACAATGAGCAGTTCTTC | CASSVGIGGYNEQFF
NA | NA | TRBJ1-1 | TRBV5-1 | TGCGCCAGCAGCTATGCGTCGGGGGGGCGAATCAAGAACACTGAAGCTTTCTTT | CASSYASGGRIKNTEAFF
NA | NA | TRBJ1-1 | TRBV7-9 | TGTGCCAGCAGCTCCGAAACAGGGAACACTGAAGCTTTCTTT | CASSSETGNTEAFF
NA | NA | TRBJ2-5 | TRBV18 | TGTGCCAGCTCACCGACAGGGGCGGGAGAGAGCCAGTACTTC | CASSPTGAGESQYF
TRBD1 | NA | TRBJ1-2 | TRBV10-3 | TGTGCCATCAGGGGACAGATTTTTAACTATGGCTACACCTTC | CAIRGQIFNYGYTF
NA | NA | TRBJ2-3 | TRBV5-1 | TGCGCCAGCAGCCCAGACACAGATACGCAGTATTTT | CASSPDTDTQYF
NA | NA | TRBJ2-7 | TRBV7-8 | TGTGCCAGCAGCTTAGCCACCCCCGGCGAGCAGTACTTC | CASSLATPGEQYF
TRBD2 | once | TRBJ2-5 | TRBV6-1 | TGTGCCAGCAGTGAGTCGGGGGGGCCCATTGGGACCCAGTACTTC | CASSESGGPIGTQYF
TRBD1 | NA | TRBJ2-5 | TRBV4-1 | TGCGCCAGCAGCCGGACAGGGACCAGGGGAGAGACCCAGTACTTC | CASSRTGTRGETQYF
NA | NA | TRBJ2-2 | TRBV6-4 | TGTGCCAGCAGTCCTATTAACACCGGGGAGCTGTTTTTT | CASSPINTGELFF
NA | NA | TRBJ1-1 | TRBV5-4 | TGTGCCAGCAGCTTGGCCGGAGGGGCGAACACTGAAGCTTTCTTT | CASSLAGGANTEAFF
TRBD2 | NA | TRBJ2-1 | TRBV11-2 | TGTGCCAGCAGCCTAACCCGGACTAGCGGGAGAATGAATGAGCAGTTCTTC | CASSLTRTSGRMNEQFF
NA | few | TRBJ1-4 | TRBV29-1 | TGCAGCGTTTCCGGCAGGGCCACTAATGAAAAACTGTTTTTT | CSVSGRATNEKLFF
NA | once | TRBJ1-1 | TRBV2 | TGTGCCGGAGGGACGGACCATAACACTGAAGCTTTCTTT | CAGGTDHNTEAFF
TRBD2 | NA | TRBJ2-7 | TRBV2 | TGTGCCAGCAGTGAAGCGCTTCCGGGGGAGGGCGACGAGCAGTACTTC | CASSEALPGEGDEQYF
NA | NA | TRBJ2-5 | TRBV5-1 | TGCGCCAGCAAGATGGCCAGCCAAGAGACCCAGTACTTC | CASKMASQETQYF
NA | NA | TRBJ1-2 | TRBV7-9 | TGTGCCAGCAGCTCGGGGGGGAAGCATGGCTACACCTTC | CASSSGGKHGYTF
NA | NA | TRBJ1-4 | TRBV24-1 | TGTGCCACCAGTGACCCTAAATCAACTAATGAAAAACTGTTTTTT | CATSDPKSTNEKLFF
TRBD2 | NA | TRBJ2-7 | TRBV11-2 | TGTGCCAGCAGCTTACTAGCGGGAGTCCCCTACGAGCAGTACTTC | CASSLLAGVPYEQYF
TRBD2 | NA | TRBJ2-1 | TRBV27 | TGTGCCAGCAGTTTATACGGCGGGAGTGTCAACAATGAGCAGTTCTTC | CASSLYGGSVNNEQFF
NA | once | TRBJ2-1 | TRBV19 | TGTGCCAGTAGTCACCTGGGACTCACTAGCTCCTACAATGAGCAGTTCTTC | CASSHLGLTSSYNEQFF
TRBD1 | NA | TRBJ1-3 | TRBV3-1/TRBV3-2 | TGTGCCAGCAGCCACCTACAGGGGCGAGGTGGAAACACCATATATTTT | CASSHLQGRGGNTIYF
TRBD2 | NA | TRBJ2-3 | TRBV9 | TGTGCCAGCAGCGCCGGACTAGCGGGAGGTACAGATACGCAGTATTTT | CASSAGLAGGTDTQYF
NA | NA | TRBJ2-7 | TRBV3-1/TRBV3-2 | TGTGCCAGCAGCCAGAGAACCGGGACAAACTACGAGCAGTACTTC | CASSQRTGTNYEQYF
TRBD2 | NA | TRBJ2-5 | TRBV7-2 | TGTGCCAGCAGCATCGGGGGGGCCAGAGTAGGAGAGACCCAGTACTTC | CASSIGGARVGETQYF
TRBD1 | NA | TRBJ1-5 | TRBV7-9 | TGTGCCAGCAGCTTAGTCGGGACAGGGAGCAATCAGCCCCAGCATTTT | CASSLVGTGSNQPQHF
NA | NA | TRBJ1-5 | TRBV19 | TGTGCCAGTAGTACGCCACCAGGGGACAGCAATCAGCCCCAGCATTTT | CASSTPPGDSNQPQHF
NA | NA | TRBJ1-3 | TRBV6-6 | TGTGCCAGCAGTTACCTACCAGGGGCTGGAAACACCATATATTTT | CASSYLPGAGNTIYF
NA | NA | TRBJ1-1 | TRBV3-1/TRBV3-2 | TGTGCCAGCAGCCAAAACGGCGTAGGGACAGAAGCTTTCTTT | CASSQNGVGTEAFF
TRBD1 | NA | TRBJ2-7 | TRBV5-8 | TGTGCCAGCAGCTTGAGGCGCGCCGGGACAGGGGGCCCCGAGCAGTACTTC | CASSLRRAGTGGPEQYF
NA | NA | TRBJ1-6 | TRBV13 | TGTGCCAGCAGCTTGTCGGGGGGCTATAATTCACCCCTCCACTTT | CASSLSGGYNSPLHF